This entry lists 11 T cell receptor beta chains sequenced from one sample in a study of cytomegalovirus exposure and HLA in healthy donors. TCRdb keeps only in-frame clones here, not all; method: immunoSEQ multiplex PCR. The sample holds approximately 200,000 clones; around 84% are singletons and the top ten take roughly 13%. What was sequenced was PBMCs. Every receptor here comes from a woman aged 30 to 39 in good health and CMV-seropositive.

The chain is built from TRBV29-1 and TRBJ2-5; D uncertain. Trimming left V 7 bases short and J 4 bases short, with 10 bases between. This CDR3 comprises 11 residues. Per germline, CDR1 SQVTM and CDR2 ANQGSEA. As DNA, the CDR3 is TGCAGCGCCAAACCGGGAGAGACCCAGTACTTC. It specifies CSAKPGETQYF. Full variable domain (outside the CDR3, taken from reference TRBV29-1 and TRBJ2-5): SAVISQKPSRDICQRGTSLTIQCQVDSQVTMMFWYRQQPGQSLTLIATANQGSEATYESGFVIDKFPISRPNLTFSTLTVSNMSPEDSSIYLCSAKPGETQYFGPGTRLLVL.

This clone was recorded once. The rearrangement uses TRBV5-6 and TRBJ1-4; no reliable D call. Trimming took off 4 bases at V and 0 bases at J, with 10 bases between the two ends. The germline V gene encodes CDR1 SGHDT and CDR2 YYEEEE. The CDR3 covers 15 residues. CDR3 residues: CASSLERATNEKLFF. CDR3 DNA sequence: TGTGCCAGCAGCCTGGAGCGGGCAACTAATGAAAAACTGTTTTTT.

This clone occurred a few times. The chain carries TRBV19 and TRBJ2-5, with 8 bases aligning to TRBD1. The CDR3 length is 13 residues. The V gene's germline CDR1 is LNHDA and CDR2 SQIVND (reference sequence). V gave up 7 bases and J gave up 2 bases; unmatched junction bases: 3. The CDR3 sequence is CASTGTGQETQYF. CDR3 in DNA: TGTGCCAGTACCGGGACAGGACAAGAGACCCAGTACTTC.

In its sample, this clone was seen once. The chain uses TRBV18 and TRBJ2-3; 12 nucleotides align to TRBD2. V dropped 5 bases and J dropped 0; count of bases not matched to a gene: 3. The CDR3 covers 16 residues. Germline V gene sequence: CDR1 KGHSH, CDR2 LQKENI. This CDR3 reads CASSAGTSGSTDTQYF. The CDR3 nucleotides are TGTGCCAGCTCAGCCGGGACTAGCGGGAGCACAGATACGCAGTATTTT.

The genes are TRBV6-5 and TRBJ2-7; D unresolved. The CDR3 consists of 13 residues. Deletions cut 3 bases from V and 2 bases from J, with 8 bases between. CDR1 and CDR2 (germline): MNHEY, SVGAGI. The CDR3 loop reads CASSYAEAYEQYF. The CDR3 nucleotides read TGTGCCAGCAGTTATGCGGAAGCCTACGAGCAGTACTTC.

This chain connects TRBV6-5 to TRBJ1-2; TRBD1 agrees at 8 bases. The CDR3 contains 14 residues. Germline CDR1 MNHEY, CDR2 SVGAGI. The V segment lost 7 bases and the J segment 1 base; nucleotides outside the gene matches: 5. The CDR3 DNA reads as TGTGCCAGCACTCGGGACAGGAATAACTATGGCTACACCTTC. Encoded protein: CASTRDRNNYGYTF.

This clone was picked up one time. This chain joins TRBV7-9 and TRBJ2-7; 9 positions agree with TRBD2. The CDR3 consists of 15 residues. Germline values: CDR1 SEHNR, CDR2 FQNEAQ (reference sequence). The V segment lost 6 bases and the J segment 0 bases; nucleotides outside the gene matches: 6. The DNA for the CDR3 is TGTGCCAGCAGTATAGCGGGAGTTAGCTCCTACGAGCAGTACTTC. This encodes CASSIAGVSSYEQYF.

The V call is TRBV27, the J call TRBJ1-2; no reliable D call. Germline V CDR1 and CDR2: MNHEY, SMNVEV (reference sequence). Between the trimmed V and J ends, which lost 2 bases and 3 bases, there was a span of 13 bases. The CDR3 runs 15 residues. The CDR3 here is CASSLAATVDYGYTF. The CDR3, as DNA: TGTGCCAGCAGTTTAGCCGCTACGGTGGACTATGGCTACACCTTC.

Here the CDR3 reads CSDLAADTQYF. The CDR3 bases are TGCAGCGATCTAGCGGCAGATACGCAGTATTTT. V usage is TRBV20-1 and J usage is TRBJ2-3, with TRBD2 identical over 7 bases. The CDR3 contains 11 residues. Looked up from germline, CDR1 is DFQATT and CDR2 is SNEGSKA (reference sequence).

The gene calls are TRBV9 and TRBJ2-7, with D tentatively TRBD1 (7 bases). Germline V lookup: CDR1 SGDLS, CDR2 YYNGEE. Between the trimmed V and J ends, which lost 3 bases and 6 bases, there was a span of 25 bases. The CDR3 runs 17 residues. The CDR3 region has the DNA TGTGCCAGCAGCGCGGAGGGGGACAGTGAAGAAAAGTCCGAGCAGTACTTC. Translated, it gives CASSAEGDSEEKSEQYF.

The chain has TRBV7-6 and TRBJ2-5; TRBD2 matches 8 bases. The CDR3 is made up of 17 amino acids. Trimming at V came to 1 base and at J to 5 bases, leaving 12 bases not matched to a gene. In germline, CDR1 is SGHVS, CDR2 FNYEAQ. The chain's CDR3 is CASSLVGRAGVLETQYF. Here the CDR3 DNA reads TGTGCCAGCAGCTTAGTTGGGCGAGCGGGAGTTTTGGAGACCCAGTACTTC.